The rows below give T cell receptor beta chains drawn from one sample of a study of T cell repertoires in cytomegalovirus infection. MiXCR, applied by TCRdb to the reads, yields one record per CDR3 protein. The table lists some 920,000 distinct CDR3 sequences, 25% to 40% of them singletons. These TCRs' antigens remain unknown. The sequenced sample was cultured CD8+ T cells from PBMCs, obtained from culture after CMV antigen stimulation. These receptors all come from a human donor in good health (CMV status not recorded). Some clones in this sample may be carry-over from other donors' samples. The CDR3 runs from the conserved cysteine through the conserved F or W. A D gene is named only where the DNA matches it firmly. Expanded clones are given a class, and other clones once, few, many or no size at all.

abundance: few; len: 14; d_gene: TRBD1; v_gene: TRBV6-4; j_gene: TRBJ2-3; CDR3aa: CASSATGGLDTQYF; CDR3nt: TGTGCCAGCAGTGCTACAGGGGGCCTCGATACGCAGTATTTT
abundance: few; len: 17; d_gene: TRBD2; v_gene: TRBV28; j_gene: TRBJ2-3; CDR3aa: CASSFSGGGDNTDTQYF; CDR3nt: TGTGCCAGCAGTTTTTCGGGCGGGGGGGATAACACAGATACGCAGTATTTT
abundance: .; len: 13; d_gene: .; v_gene: TRBV19; j_gene: TRBJ1-6; CDR3aa: CASDAGLNSPLHF; CDR3nt: TGTGCCAGTGACGCGGGGTTGAATTCACCCCTCCACTTT
abundance: few; len: 15; d_gene: TRBD2; v_gene: TRBV27; j_gene: TRBJ2-4; CDR3aa: CASKLAGFAKNIQYF; CDR3nt: TGTGCCAGCAAACTAGCGGGATTCGCCAAAAACATTCAGTACTTC
abundance: .; len: 16; d_gene: .; v_gene: TRBV7-9; j_gene: TRBJ2-3; CDR3aa: CASSLEGSTSTDTQYF; CDR3nt: TGTGCCAGCAGCTTAGAGGGTAGCACAAGCACAGATACGCAGTATTTT
abundance: few; len: 14; d_gene: .; v_gene: TRBV7-9; j_gene: TRBJ1-2; CDR3aa: CASSLGGDMAGYTF; CDR3nt: TGTGCCAGCAGCTTAGGAGGGGATATGGCTGGCTACACCTTC
abundance: .; len: 13; d_gene: .; v_gene: TRBV11-3; j_gene: TRBJ2-5; CDR3aa: CASSLEGVETQYF; CDR3nt: TGTGCCAGCAGCTTAGAGGGGGTAGAGACCCAGTACTTC
abundance: .; len: 17; d_gene: TRBD1; v_gene: TRBV11-2; j_gene: TRBJ1-6; CDR3aa: CASSLSKPRDRVSPLHF; CDR3nt: TGTGCCAGCAGCTTAAGTAAACCCCGGGACAGGGTTTCACCCCTCCACTTT
abundance: few; len: 11; d_gene: .; v_gene: TRBV27; j_gene: TRBJ2-5; CDR3aa: CASATKETQYF; CDR3nt: TGTGCCAGCGCCACGAAAGAGACCCAGTACTTC
abundance: .; len: 13; d_gene: .; v_gene: TRBV9; j_gene: TRBJ2-6; CDR3aa: CASKDSGANVLTF; CDR3nt: TGTGCCAGCAAAGATTCTGGGGCCAACGTCCTGACTTTC
abundance: .; len: 14; d_gene: .; v_gene: TRBV7-3; j_gene: TRBJ2-1; CDR3aa: CASSLHRESDEQFF; CDR3nt: TGTGCCAGCAGCTTACACAGGGAGAGCGATGAGCAGTTCTTC
abundance: few; len: 15; d_gene: TRBD1; v_gene: TRBV20-1; j_gene: TRBJ1-2; CDR3aa: CSARDSQGAYYGYTF; CDR3nt: TGCAGTGCTAGAGATTCGCAGGGGGCTTACTATGGCTACACCTTC
abundance: many; len: 13; d_gene: TRBD1; v_gene: TRBV7-2; j_gene: TRBJ1-1; CDR3aa: CASSSDRATEAFF; CDR3nt: TGTGCCAGCAGCTCGGACAGGGCCACTGAAGCTTTCTTT
abundance: few; len: 18; d_gene: .; v_gene: TRBV6-6; j_gene: TRBJ1-2; CDR3aa: CASSYSNSDSGPNYGYTF; CDR3nt: TGTGCCAGCAGTTACTCGAATTCGGACAGCGGCCCTAACTATGGCTACACCTTC